These 22 T cell receptor beta chains came from one sample sequenced in a study of T-cell memory formation after mild COVID-19. TCRdb recomputed calls from the 5' RACE reads with MiXCR, one row per CDR3 protein. The sample includes under 650,000 distinct CDR3 sequences, approximately 19% of them seen just once. Sequenced material: PBMCs or a T cell subset sorted from them (not recorded which). Receptor source: an adult woman who had mild COVID-19 (a few samples of this study predate the infection). Cell type and time point are not known.

This chain uses TRBV20-1 with TRBJ2-5; 8 bases fit TRBD1. Germline CDR1 reads DFQATT; CDR2 reads SNEGSKA (reference sequence). The CDR3 totals 13 residues. Trimming removed 4 bases from V and 1 base from J; junction bases left unmatched: 2. The DNA for the CDR3 is TGCAGTGCTAAGGGACAGGTCCAAGAGACCCAGTACTTC. Residues: CSAKGQVQETQYF.

J is TRBJ1-4 and V is TRBV6-5; D is unresolved. The CDR3 consists of 15 residues. Germline assignment: CDR1 MNHEY and CDR2 SVGAGI. V lost 0 bases and J lost 8, with 13 bases in between. The CDR3 nucleotides are TGTGCCAGCAGTTACTCGCCTTGGTGGAGAGAAAAACTGTTTTTT. Its translation: CASSYSPWWREKLFF.

The chain links TRBV12-3 or TRBV12-4 to TRBJ2-5; perhaps TRBD1 as D (5 bases). The V gene lost 7 bases and the J gene lost 1 base, with 10 bases spanning the gap. The CDR3 consists of 13 residues. The CDR3 here is CASTMDIQETQYF. The CDR3 nucleotides read TGTGCCAGCACTATGGACATCCAAGAGACCCAGTACTTC.

The chain uses TRBV15 and TRBJ2-7; no clear D gene. From germline, CDR1 is LNHNV and CDR2 YYDKDF (reference sequence). This CDR3 is built from 13 residues. Trimming pared 1 base from V and 6 bases from J, leaving 10 bases between. As DNA, the CDR3 is TGTGCCACCAGCAGAGTCTCTACCGCCGAGCAGTACTTC. It translates to CATSRVSTAEQYF.

This clonotype was seen at least ten times. This chain connects TRBV5-1 to TRBJ2-6, with D perhaps TRBD1 (6 bases). Per the germline V gene, CDR1 is SGHRS and CDR2 is YFSETQ. Trimming left V 5 bases short and J 2 bases short, with 20 bases between. The CDR3 totals 18 residues. The DNA of the CDR3 is TGCGCCAGCAGGGACAGCGCCAGACCTAAAACTGGGGCCAACGTCCTGACTTTC. This gives the protein CASRDSARPKTGANVLTF. The variable domain in full, with the rest retrieved from reference TRBV5-1 and TRBJ2-6, is KAGVTQTPRYLIKTRGQQVTLSCSPISGHRSVSWYQQTPGQGLQFLFEYFSETQRNKGNFPGRFSGRQFSNSRSEMNVSTLELGDSALYLCASRDSARPKTGANVLTFGAGSRLTVL.

The chain joins TRBV5-1 to TRBJ2-5; perhaps D is TRBD1 or TRBD2 (6 bases each). Germline CDR1 reads SGHRS; CDR2 reads YFSETQ. CDR3 length equals 14 residues. Trimming left V 4 bases short and J 3 bases short, with 13 bases between. CDR3 sequence (DNA): TGCGCCAGCAGCACACAGGGACTCAAAGAGACCCAGTACTTC. Protein: CASSTQGLKETQYF.

This clonotype was seen a handful of times. The V and J genes are TRBV7-2 and TRBJ1-5; D ambiguous. The CDR3 covers 15 residues. The germline CDR1 and CDR2 sequences are SGHTA and FQGNSA. V was pared by 6 bases and J by 0 bases, with 12 bases between. CDR3 residues: CASSDSWGSNQPQHF. CDR3 nucleotide sequence: TGTGCCAGCAGTGATAGTTGGGGTAGCAATCAGCCCCAGCATTTT. Full variable domain (rest looked up from reference TRBV7-2 and TRBJ1-5): GAGVSQSPSNKVTEKGKDVELRCDPISGHTALYWYRQSLGQGLEFLIYFQGNSAPDKSGLPSDRFSAERTGGSVSTLTIQRTQQEDSAVYLCASSDSWGSNQPQHFGDGTRLSIL.

The chain couples TRBV3-1 to TRBJ1-5; no definite D call. The CDR3 has 14 amino acids. V shed 1 base and J shed 4 bases, with 8 bases lying between them. From germline, CDR1 is LGHDT and CDR2 YNNKEL (reference sequence). CDR3 loop: CASSQASANQPQHF. CDR3 nucleotide sequence: TGTGCCAGCAGCCAAGCGTCGGCGAATCAGCCCCAGCATTTT.

Here the CDR3 reads CASSLQGFEQFF. The CDR3 coding sequence is TGTGCCAGCAGCTTACAGGGGTTCGAGCAGTTCTTC. The genes are TRBV11-2 and TRBJ2-1, with a tentative D call TRBD1 (6 bases). The V gene lost 2 bases and the J gene lost 10 bases, with 9 bases spanning the gap. CDR3 length: 12 amino acids. Per the germline V gene, CDR1 is SGHAT and CDR2 is FQNNGV.

J is TRBJ2-1 and V is TRBV12-5; 9 bases line up with TRBD1. The CDR3 spans 17 residues. Per the germline V gene, CDR1 is LGHNT and CDR2 is FRNRAP. Germline trimming cut 4 bases from V and 6 bases from J; bases unmatched to any gene: 13. The CDR3 bases are TGTGCTAGTGGTTCCAGTAACAGGGGGCTCCGTGGCAATGAGCAGTTCTTC. This encodes CASGSSNRGLRGNEQFF.

This chain connects TRBV6-7 to TRBJ1-5, with a weak D call TRBD1 (6 bases). TRBV6-7 is annotated as an ORF whose role is uncertain. The germline V and J ends were trimmed by 0 bases and 0 bases, with 12 bases remaining between them. CDR3 size: 17 residues. CDR3 in DNA: TGTGCCAGCAGTTACTCGGTGGCAGGGGATAGCAATCAGCCCCAGCATTTT. Residues: CASSYSVAGDSNQPQHF.

This clonotype was seen a few times. The rearrangement links TRBV7-3 to TRBJ2-3; D is unresolved. Trimming cost V 5 bases and J 2 bases, with 8 bases left between them. The germline V gene has CDR1 SGHTA and CDR2 FQGTGA. This CDR3 spans 13 amino acids. DNA of the CDR3: TGTGCCAGCAGCATCGCGCCCACAGATACGCAGTATTTT. This sequence encodes CASSIAPTDTQYF.

This clonotype was seen many times. The CDR3: CASRVQGQNEQFF. In nucleotides, the CDR3 is TGCGCCAGCAGGGTGCAGGGTCAGAATGAGCAGTTCTTC. The V and J genes are TRBV5-1 and TRBJ2-1; a weak D match, TRBD1 (5 bases). Germline loops: CDR1 SGHRS, CDR2 YFSETQ. The CDR3 length is 13 residues. Between the trimmed V and J ends, which lost 5 bases and 7 bases, there was a span of 13 bases.

This chain connects TRBV6-1 to TRBJ1-6; the D is unclear. Trimming pared 1 base from V and 7 bases from J, leaving 11 bases between. This CDR3 is 15 amino acids long. Germline values: CDR1 MNHNS, CDR2 SASEGT. CDR3 amino acids: CASSEVEGPNSPLHF. CDR3 DNA: TGTGCCAGCAGTGAAGTAGAGGGCCCCAATTCACCCCTCCACTTT.

The V and J genes are TRBV20-1 and TRBJ2-7; D perhaps matches TRBD2 (6 bases). V was trimmed by 6 bases and J by 3 bases, leaving 15 bases between them. Germline loops: CDR1 DFQATT, CDR2 SNEGSKA (reference sequence). This CDR3 comprises 13 residues. CDR3 region: CSALARFGYEQYF. CDR3 sequence (DNA): TGCAGTGCGCTAGCGCGATTCGGCTACGAGCAGTACTTC.

In this sample, this clonotype turned up a few times. This chain joins TRBV18 and TRBJ2-1; TRBD1 matches 8 bases. CDR1 is KGHSH, CDR2 LQKENI, per germline. Trimming at V came to 3 bases and at J to 6 bases, leaving 7 bases not matched to a gene. The length of the CDR3 is 15 residues. The CDR3 DNA follows: TGTGCCAGCTCACCTAGACAGGGGCATTTCAATGAGCAGTTCTTC. Translated: CASSPRQGHFNEQFF.

The rearrangement joins TRBV14 to TRBJ2-1; unclear D gene. Germline V gene lookup returns CDR1 SGHDN and CDR2 FVKESK. V was cut by 1 base and J by 6 bases, with 10 bases left in between. The CDR3 loop spans 14 amino acids. This chain's CDR3 is CASSQVRSTNEQFF. DNA of the CDR3: TGTGCCAGCAGCCAAGTAAGGTCGACCAATGAGCAGTTCTTC. The full variable domain, in which reference TRBV14 and TRBJ2-1 provide the parts outside the CDR3, is EAGVTQFPSHSVIEKGQTVTLRCDPISGHDNLYWYRRVMGKEIKFLLHFVKESKQDESGMPNNRFLAERTGGTYSTLKVQPAELEDSGVYFCASSQVRSTNEQFFGPGTRLTVL.

V is TRBV29-1 and J is TRBJ2-3, with D possibly TRBD1 on 6 matching bases. V was shortened by 4 bases and J by 5 bases, with 16 bases between the two germline ends. The germline V gene encodes CDR1 SQVTM and CDR2 ANQGSEA. The CDR3 consists of 14 residues. The CDR3: CSVARPGVRDTQYF. DNA of the CDR3: TGCAGCGTTGCGCGGCCAGGGGTTAGAGATACGCAGTATTTT.

This clonotype appeared a few times. In nucleotides, the CDR3 is TGTGCCAGCAGTTTCAAGGGGGGCAGCGACGAGCAGTACTTC. It specifies CASSFKGGSDEQYF. V usage is TRBV12-3 or TRBV12-4 and J usage is TRBJ2-7, with D tentatively TRBD1 or TRBD2 (6 bases each). CDR3 length: 14 amino acids. V lost 3 bases to trimming and J lost 5 bases, with 14 bases between them.

This clonotype has more than one count but fewer than ten. V gene TRBV7-8 combines with J gene TRBJ2-2, with TRBD1 identical over 7 bases. The ends lost 1 base at V and 4 bases at J; junction bases unmatched: 12. Germline CDR1 and CDR2: SGHVS and FQNEAQ. The CDR3 extends over 18 amino acids. The chain's CDR3 is CASSLEVMTGSGTGELFF. The CDR3 DNA is TGTGCCAGCAGCTTAGAGGTGATGACAGGGTCGGGCACCGGGGAGCTGTTTTTT.

V is TRBV7-2 and J is TRBJ2-3, with D hard to call. Germline CDR1 and CDR2: SGHTA and FQGNSA. V was clipped by 3 bases and J by 5 bases, with 12 bases between them. This CDR3 is built from 14 residues. CDR3 amino acids: CASSFWTGLDTQYF. In nucleotides, the CDR3 is TGTGCCAGCAGCTTCTGGACGGGCCTAGATACGCAGTATTTT.

The sample holds a few counts of this clonotype. The J gene is TRBJ2-1, the V gene TRBV5-1; D is unresolved. V lost 4 bases and J lost 0, with 17 bases in between. The CDR3 is made up of 17 amino acids. Germline loops: CDR1 SGHRS, CDR2 YFSETQ. CDR3 nucleotides: TGCGCCAGCAGCCCCTCCCCCCAAGAGAGCTCCTACAATGAGCAGTTCTTC. It codes for CASSPSPQESSYNEQFF.